The entry below describes one TCR beta chain. Its antigen remains unknown. Assay used: immunoSEQ multiplex PCR; TCRdb lists only in-frame clones, some missing. The table shows about 1.1 million clones, with more than 75% occurring only once. The CDR3 contains 17 residues. Germline trimming cut 5 bases from V and 6 bases from J; bases unmatched to any gene: 18. In germline, CDR1 is MNHEY, CDR2 SMNVEV (reference sequence). Participating donors were healthy, HIV-negative adults free of recent acute infections or vaccinations. The entry originates in a study of shared clonotypes between healthy human individuals. General study results and limits: A generally larger estimated richness was seen in naive subsets than in memory subsets. The study found about 5.1% of naive CD4 clonotypes shared across several donors.

The sample comprised memory CD4+ T cells from PBMCs. The subset is: CD45RA-negative fraction. V is TRBV27 and J is TRBJ2-7, with 8 bases lining up with TRBD1. This clonotype originated in a man aged 18 to 30 in good health. Some clones in this sample may be carry-over from other donors' samples. The CDR3 loop is CASSTGTGPPVNSEQYF. CDR3 sequence (DNA): TGTGCCAGCAGTACCGGGACAGGTCCCCCTGTTAATAGCGAGCAGTACTTC.